This T cell receptor beta chain was obtained from a study of T cell repertoires in cytomegalovirus infection. Study-level background: Matching HLA type, along with CMV infection, was indicated by public TCR beta signatures. The study, taken as a whole, reports: HLA-C-restricted CMV-specific TCR beta clonotypes prevailed in the ex vivo response. Cumulative public TCR beta family frequency identified CMV carriers with the relevant HLA.

TCRdb called the reads again in MiXCR, with one record for every CDR3 protein. The data show 150,000 or so distinct CDR3 sequences, over 15% seen once. V shed 5 bases and J shed 1 base, with 14 bases lying between them. Germline V CDR1 and CDR2: SQVTM, ANQGSEA. This CDR3 is built from 14 residues. This clonotype came up a few times. Its specificity is not known. This receptor was obtained from a human donor in good health (CMV status not recorded). Some clones in this sample may be carry-over from other donors' samples. V is TRBV29-1 and J is TRBJ1-1, with a weak D call TRBD1 (6 bases). The sample taken for sequencing was CD8+ T cells from PBMCs. The DNA of the CDR3 is TGCAGCGTTAAAAGGGACACCCCGAACACTGAAGCTTTCTTT. Its protein product is CSVKRDTPNTEAFF. Full variable domain (rest looked up from reference TRBV29-1 and TRBJ1-1): SAVISQKPSRDICQRGTSLTIQCQVDSQVTMMFWYRQQPGQSLTLIATANQGSEATYESGFVIDKFPISRPNLTFSTLTVSNMSPEDSSIYLCSVKRDTPNTEAFFGQGTRLTVV.